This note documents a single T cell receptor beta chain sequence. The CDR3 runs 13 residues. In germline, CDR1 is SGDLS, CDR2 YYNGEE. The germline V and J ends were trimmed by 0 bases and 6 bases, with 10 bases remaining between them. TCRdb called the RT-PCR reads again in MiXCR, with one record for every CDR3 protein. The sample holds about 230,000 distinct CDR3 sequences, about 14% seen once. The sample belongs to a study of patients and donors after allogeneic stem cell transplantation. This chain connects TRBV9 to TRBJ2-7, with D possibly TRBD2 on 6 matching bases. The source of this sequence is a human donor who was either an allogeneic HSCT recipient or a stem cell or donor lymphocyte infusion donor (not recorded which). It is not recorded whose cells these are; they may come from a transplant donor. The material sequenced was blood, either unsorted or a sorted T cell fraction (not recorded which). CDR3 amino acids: CASSVGGVGEQYF. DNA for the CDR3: TGTGCCAGCAGCGTAGGCGGGGTAGGCGAGCAGTACTTC.